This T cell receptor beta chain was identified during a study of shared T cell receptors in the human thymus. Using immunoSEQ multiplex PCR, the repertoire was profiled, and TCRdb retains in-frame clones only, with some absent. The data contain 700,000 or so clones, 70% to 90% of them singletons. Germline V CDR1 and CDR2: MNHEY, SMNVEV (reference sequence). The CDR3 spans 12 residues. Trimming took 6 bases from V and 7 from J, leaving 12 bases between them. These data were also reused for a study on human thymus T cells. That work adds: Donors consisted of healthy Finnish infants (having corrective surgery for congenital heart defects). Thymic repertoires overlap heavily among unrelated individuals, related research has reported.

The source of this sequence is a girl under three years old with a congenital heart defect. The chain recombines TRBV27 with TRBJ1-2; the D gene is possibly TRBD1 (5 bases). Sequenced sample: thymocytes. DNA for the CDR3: TGTGCCAGCAGCAGCTCAGGGTCTGGCTACACCTTC. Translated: CASSSSGSGYTF.